This T cell receptor beta chain derives from a study of shared clonotypes between healthy human individuals. Deep level was the assay's run setting. In the original processing: Filtering of immunoSEQ junctional sequences could not match full-length read filtering. The method was immunoSEQ multiplex PCR; TCRdb's version includes in-frame clones alone and lacks a portion of them. The DNA was the basis for D and trimming; V, J and clone size are from that table. The table includes some 510,000 clones, 70% to 80% detected once. The germline CDR1 and CDR2 sequences are MDHEN and SYDVKM. The CDR3 loop spans 16 amino acids. V lost 6 bases and J lost 2, with 19 bases in between.

Source material: PBMCs. This chain links TRBV28 with TRBJ1-1; D gene uncertain. The TCR sequence derives from a woman in her thirties or forties in good health. Some clones in this sample may be carry-over from other donors' samples. CDR3 bases: TGTGCCAGCAGCGGGATTATGTCACCGCCTAACACTGAAGCTTTCTTT. This encodes CASSGIMSPPNTEAFF.